The rows below give T cell receptor beta chains drawn from one sample of a study of T cell repertoires in cytomegalovirus infection. One entry per CDR3 protein, called by TCRdb with MiXCR from the reads. This table holds 200,000 to 250,000 distinct CDR3 sequences, over 20% found once. Sequencing was performed on CD8+ T cells from PBMCs. The receptors stem from a human donor in good health (CMV status not recorded). Some clones in this sample may be carry-over from other donors' samples. CDR3s include the opening cysteine and the closing phenylalanine or tryptophan.

j_call,cdr3_length,v_call,cdr3_aa
TRBJ2-3,12,TRBV5-1,CASSFDRDTQYF
TRBJ1-4,15,TRBV7-6,CASSFRQGVNEKLFF
TRBJ2-7,15,TRBV7-9,CASSLVQGAFYEQYF
TRBJ2-3,16,TRBV6-6,CASSSLAEPITDTQYF
TRBJ2-1,13,TRBV19,CASSTGSYNEQFF
TRBJ1-1,14,TRBV5-4,CASSAGLGDTEAFF
TRBJ2-2,13,TRBV6-6,CASSYGGGGELFF
TRBJ2-2,15,TRBV4-1,CASSPAGGRTGELFF
TRBJ1-1,13,TRBV7-7,CASSSGLGTEAFF
TRBJ2-2,13,TRBV20-1,CSAFRDNLGELFF
TRBJ2-1,15,TRBV11-3,CASSPRTGQGNEQFF
TRBJ2-4,14,TRBV19,CASSISLAKNIQYF
TRBJ2-7,16,TRBV28,CASSFNRDSQNHEQYF
TRBJ2-3,14,TRBV7-6,CASSLGGDTDTQYF
TRBJ2-2,16,TRBV20-1,CSATRLAEANTGELFF